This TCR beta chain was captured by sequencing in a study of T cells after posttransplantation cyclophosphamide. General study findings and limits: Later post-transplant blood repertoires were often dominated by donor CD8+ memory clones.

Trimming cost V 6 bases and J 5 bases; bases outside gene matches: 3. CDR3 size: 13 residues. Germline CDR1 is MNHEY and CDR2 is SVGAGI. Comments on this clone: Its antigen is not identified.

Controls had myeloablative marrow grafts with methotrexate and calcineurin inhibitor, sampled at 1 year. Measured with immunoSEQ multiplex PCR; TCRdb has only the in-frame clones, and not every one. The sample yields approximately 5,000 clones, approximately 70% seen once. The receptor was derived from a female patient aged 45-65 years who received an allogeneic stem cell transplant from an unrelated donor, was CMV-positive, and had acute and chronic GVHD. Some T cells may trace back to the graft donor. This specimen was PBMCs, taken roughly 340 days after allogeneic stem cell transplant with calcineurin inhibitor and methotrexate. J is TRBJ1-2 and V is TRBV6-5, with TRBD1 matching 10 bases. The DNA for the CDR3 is TGTGCCAGCAGCCGGGACAGGGGATATGGCTACACCTTC. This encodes CASSRDRGYGYTF.